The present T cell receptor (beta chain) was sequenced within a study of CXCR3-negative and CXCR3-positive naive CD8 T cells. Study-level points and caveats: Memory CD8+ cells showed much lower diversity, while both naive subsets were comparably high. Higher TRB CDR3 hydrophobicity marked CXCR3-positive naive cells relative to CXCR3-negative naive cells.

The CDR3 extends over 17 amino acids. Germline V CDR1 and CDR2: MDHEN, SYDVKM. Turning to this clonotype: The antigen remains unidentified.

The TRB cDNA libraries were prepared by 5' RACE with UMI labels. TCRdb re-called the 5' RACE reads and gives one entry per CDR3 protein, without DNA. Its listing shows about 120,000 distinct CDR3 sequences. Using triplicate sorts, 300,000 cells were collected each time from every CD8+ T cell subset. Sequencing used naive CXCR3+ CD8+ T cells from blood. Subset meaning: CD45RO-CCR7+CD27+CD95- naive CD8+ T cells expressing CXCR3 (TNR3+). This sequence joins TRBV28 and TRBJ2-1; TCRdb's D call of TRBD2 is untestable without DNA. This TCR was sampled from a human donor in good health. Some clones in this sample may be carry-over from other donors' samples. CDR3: CASSPRLAGASYNEQFF.